The clone carrying this T cell receptor beta chain appeared a few times. Its antigen is unknown. The J segment lost 1 base and the V segment lost 4 bases, leaving 0 bases of the junction unmatched. This CDR3 is 13 amino acids long. The germline gives CDR1 SNHLY, CDR2 FYNNEI. This sample is part of a study of early T cells in non-severe SARS-CoV-2 infection. Background on the study: Chains stayed unpaired after sequencing of bulk RNA from unsorted whole blood. Findings of the study overall: Anti-spike CD8 responses were favored in VDJdb matching, and private and CD4 specificities were missed.

Molecules of cDNA were individually given unique molecular identifiers that were attached to them. TCRdb recomputed calls from the 5' RACE reads with MiXCR, one row per CDR3 protein. There are roughly 72,000 distinct CDR3 sequences in the sample; roughly 12% occur only once, and about 2.5% lies in the top ten. The TCR originated in an adult who was a healthcare worker with PCR-confirmed SARS-CoV-2 infection or an uninfected control (not recorded which). The source was whole blood, collected at baseline. The chain uses TRBV2 and TRBJ1-1; 7 nucleotides agree with TRBD1. CDR3 sequence: CASSGDRNTEAFF. DNA for the CDR3: TGTGCCAGCAGTGGGGACAGGAACACTGAAGCTTTCTTT.